Below, one TCR beta chain is given with its context. Per germline, CDR1 SQVTM and CDR2 ANQGSEA. The CDR3 covers 17 residues. The V and J ends lost 7 bases and 0 bases, in that order; junction bases with no gene match: 16. Under the authors' procedure: It was from reference gene primer amplification that nucleated cell counts were estimated. Generated by immunoSEQ multiplex PCR, the TCRdb table keeps only in-frame clones and is missing some. That table is the source of V, J and clone size, and D and trimming were worked out from the DNA. The repertoire holds 76,000 or so clones, with about 80% as singletons. This entry is derived from a study of blood T cell repertoires in COVID-19. Study at large: Samples representing acute and convalescent COVID-19 were sourced from the United States, Italy and Spain.

The sequence derives from a man aged 45 to 65 with acute or convalescent COVID-19. What was sequenced was peripheral blood. J is TRBJ2-5 and V is TRBV29-1; 8 bases fit TRBD1. The CDR3 DNA reads TGCAGCGCCAAAACAAGGACAGGGTTCGTTGACCAAGAGACCCAGTACTTC. Translating gives CSAKTRTGFVDQETQYF.